The rows below give T cell receptor beta chains drawn from one sample of a study of blood T cell repertoires in COVID-19. Assay: immunoSEQ multiplex PCR; the TCRdb copy retains only in-frame clones and omits some. The sample contains approximately 120,000 clones, about 80% of which appear only once. Input material: peripheral blood. These receptors were obtained from a woman between 50 and 59 years old with acute or convalescent COVID-19. Both conserved end residues are part of each CDR3. Each record gives: V gene, J gene, D gene, clone size, CDR3 DNA, CDR3 protein. A D gene is named only where the DNA matches it firmly. Size is stated for part of the rows, as once, few or many counts, or as a class when the clone is expanded.

V gene: TRBV29-1; J gene: TRBJ2-2; D gene: TRBD1; clone size: -; CDR3 DNA: TGCAGCGTGGGACAGGGAGGATACACCGGGGAGCTGTTTTTT; CDR3 protein: CSVGQGGYTGELFF
V gene: TRBV9; J gene: TRBJ2-2; D gene: -; clone size: -; CDR3 DNA: TGTGCCAGCAGCGTAGAAGCTAGCGCAACCGGGGAGCTGTTTTTT; CDR3 protein: CASSVEASATGELFF
V gene: TRBV5-1; J gene: TRBJ1-2; D gene: -; clone size: -; CDR3 DNA: TGCGCCAGCAGCTCCACAGGGCCTAACTATGGCTACACCTTC; CDR3 protein: CASSSTGPNYGYTF
V gene: TRBV5-1; J gene: TRBJ2-3; D gene: -; clone size: -; CDR3 DNA: TGCGCCAGCAGCTTGATGAGCGTTTCAATGGATACGCAGTATTTT; CDR3 protein: CASSLMSVSMDTQYF
V gene: TRBV19; J gene: TRBJ2-1; D gene: TRBD2; clone size: few; CDR3 DNA: TGTGCCAGTACCGTGACTAGCGGGCCGTACAATGAGCAGTTCTTC; CDR3 protein: CASTVTSGPYNEQFF
V gene: TRBV20-1; J gene: TRBJ1-1; D gene: -; clone size: few; CDR3 DNA: TGCAGTGCTAGACAGATCACTGAAGCTTTCTTT; CDR3 protein: CSARQITEAFF
V gene: TRBV21-1; J gene: TRBJ2-1; D gene: -; clone size: -; CDR3 DNA: TGTGCCAGCTTCAAGCGGGGGACTAGTCATGAGCAGTTCTTC; CDR3 protein: CASFKRGTSHEQFF
V gene: TRBV2; J gene: TRBJ1-2; D gene: TRBD1; clone size: -; CDR3 DNA: TGTGCCAGCACCCGACTCGAGCCCGACAGGGATTCCTATGGCTACACCTTC; CDR3 protein: CASTRLEPDRDSYGYTF
V gene: TRBV14; J gene: TRBJ1-2; D gene: TRBD1; clone size: -; CDR3 DNA: TGTGCCAGCAGCCAAGCGACAGGGGTCTATGGCTACACCTTC; CDR3 protein: CASSQATGVYGYTF
V gene: TRBV6-5; J gene: TRBJ1-3; D gene: -; clone size: -; CDR3 DNA: TGTGCCAGCAGCTTGACTGGCCCAGGGGGAAACACCATATATTTT; CDR3 protein: CASSLTGPGGNTIYF
V gene: TRBV9; J gene: TRBJ1-2; D gene: TRBD1; clone size: -; CDR3 DNA: TGTGCCAGCAACTCTTATGGACAGGGAAGCTACACCTTC; CDR3 protein: CASNSYGQGSYTF